This T cell receptor (beta chain) was captured by sequencing in a study of T cells in localized non-small cell lung cancer. TCRdb's table, derived via immunoSEQ multiplex PCR, lists solely in-frame clones and lacks some. The sample consists of approximately 35,000 clones, roughly 90% of them appearing once. The CDR3 has 14 residues. V lost 0 bases and J lost 1, with 6 bases in between. Germline CDR1 is SGHNT and CDR2 is YYREEE (reference sequence). To note about this clone: The antigen is undetermined.

Whole-study findings and limits: When the top 100 tumor clones were examined, a median approximately 59 of them also appeared in the adjacent lung, which was paired and uninvolved. Heterogeneity within the tumor remains possible, as just one region underwent sequencing.

This clonotype was obtained from a female donor of 60 years or more with stage II lung adenocarcinoma. Source: peripheral blood mononuclear cells, taken before any cancer treatment. The V gene is TRBV5-4, the J gene TRBJ2-3, with D uncertain. The CDR3 sequence is CASSLAGGTDTQYF. The CDR3, as DNA: TGTGCCAGCAGCTTGGCTGGGGGCACAGATACGCAGTATTTT.